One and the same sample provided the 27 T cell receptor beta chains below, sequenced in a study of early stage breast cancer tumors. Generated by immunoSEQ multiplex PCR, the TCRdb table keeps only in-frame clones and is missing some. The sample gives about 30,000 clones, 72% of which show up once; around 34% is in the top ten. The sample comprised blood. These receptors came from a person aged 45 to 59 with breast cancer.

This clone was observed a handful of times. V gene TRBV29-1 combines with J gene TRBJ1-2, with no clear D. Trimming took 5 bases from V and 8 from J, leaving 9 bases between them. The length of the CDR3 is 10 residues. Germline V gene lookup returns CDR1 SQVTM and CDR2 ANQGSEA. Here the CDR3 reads CSVLVGGYTF. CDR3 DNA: TGCAGCGTTCTGGTCGGCGGCTACACCTTC. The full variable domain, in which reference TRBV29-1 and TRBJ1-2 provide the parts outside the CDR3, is SAVISQKPSRDICQRGTSLTIQCQVDSQVTMMFWYRQQPGQSLTLIATANQGSEATYESGFVIDKFPISRPNLTFSTLTVSNMSPEDSSIYLCSVLVGGYTFGSGTRLTVV.

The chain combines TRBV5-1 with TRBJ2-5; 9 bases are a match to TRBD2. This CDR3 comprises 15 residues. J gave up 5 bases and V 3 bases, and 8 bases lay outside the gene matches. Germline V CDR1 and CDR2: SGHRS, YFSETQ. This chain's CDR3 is CASSSTTSGYETQYF. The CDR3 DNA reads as TGCGCCAGCAGCTCAACGACTAGCGGATACGAGACCCAGTACTTC.

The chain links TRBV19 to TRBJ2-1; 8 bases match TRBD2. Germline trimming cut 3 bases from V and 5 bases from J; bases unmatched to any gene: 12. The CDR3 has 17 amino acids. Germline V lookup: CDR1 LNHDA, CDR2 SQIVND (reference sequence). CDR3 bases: TGTGCCAGTAGTATGGGAGGGACTAGTCAGACCCACAATGAGCAGTTCTTC. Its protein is CASSMGGTSQTHNEQFF.

CDR3 coding DNA: TGTGCCACCAGCAGAGATCGAGGTCCGTACGAGCAGTACTTC. Amino acids: CATSRDRGPYEQYF. V usage is TRBV15 and J usage is TRBJ2-7; D gene unclear. The CDR3 loop spans 14 amino acids. Deletions cut 0 bases from V and 4 bases from J, with 10 bases between. Germline lookup yields CDR1 LNHNV and CDR2 YYDKDF (reference sequence).

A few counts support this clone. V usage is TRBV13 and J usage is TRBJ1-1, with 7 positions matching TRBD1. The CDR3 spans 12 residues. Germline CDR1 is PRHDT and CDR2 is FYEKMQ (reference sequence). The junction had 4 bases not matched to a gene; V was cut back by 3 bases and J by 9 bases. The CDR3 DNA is TGTGCCAGCAGCTTCACAGGGGAGAAAGCTTTCTTT. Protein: CASSFTGEKAFF.

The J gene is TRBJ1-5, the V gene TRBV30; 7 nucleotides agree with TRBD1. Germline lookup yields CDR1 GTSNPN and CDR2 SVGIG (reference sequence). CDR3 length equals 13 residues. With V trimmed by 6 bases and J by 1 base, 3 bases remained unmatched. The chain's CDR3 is CACTGESNQPQHF. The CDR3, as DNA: TGTGCCTGTACAGGGGAAAGCAATCAGCCCCAGCATTTT.

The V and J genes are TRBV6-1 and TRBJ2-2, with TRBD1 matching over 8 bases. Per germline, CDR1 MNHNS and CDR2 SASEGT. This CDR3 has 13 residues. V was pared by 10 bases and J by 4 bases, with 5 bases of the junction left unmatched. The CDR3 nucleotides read TGTGCCACCGGACAGGGTTCCACCGGGGAGCTGTTTTTT. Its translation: CATGQGSTGELFF.

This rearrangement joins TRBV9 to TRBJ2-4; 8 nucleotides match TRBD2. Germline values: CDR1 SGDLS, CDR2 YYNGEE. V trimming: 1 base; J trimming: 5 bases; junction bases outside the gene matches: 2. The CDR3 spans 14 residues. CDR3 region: CASSVSGSQNIQYF. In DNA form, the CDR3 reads TGTGCCAGCAGCGTAAGCGGGAGTCAAAACATTCAGTACTTC. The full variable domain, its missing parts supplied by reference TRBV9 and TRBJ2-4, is DSGVTQTPKHLITATGQRVTLRCSPRSGDLSVYWYQQSLDQGLQFLIQYYNGEERAKGNILERFSAQQFPDLHSELNLSSLELGDSALYFCASSVSGSQNIQYFGAGTRLSVL.

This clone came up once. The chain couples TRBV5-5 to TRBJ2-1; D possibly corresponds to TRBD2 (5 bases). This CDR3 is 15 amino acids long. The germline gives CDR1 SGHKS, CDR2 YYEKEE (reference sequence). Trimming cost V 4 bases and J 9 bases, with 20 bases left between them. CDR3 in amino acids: CASSPTTDWAPEQFF. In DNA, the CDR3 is TGTGCCAGCAGCCCTACGACGGACTGGGCGCCTGAGCAGTTCTTC.

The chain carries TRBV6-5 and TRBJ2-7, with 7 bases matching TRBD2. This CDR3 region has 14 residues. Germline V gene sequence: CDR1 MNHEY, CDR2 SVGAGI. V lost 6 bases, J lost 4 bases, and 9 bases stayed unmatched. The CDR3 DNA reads TGTGCCAGCAGCACCTTGGGCGGGAGTTACGAGCAGTACTTC. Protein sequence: CASSTLGGSYEQYF.

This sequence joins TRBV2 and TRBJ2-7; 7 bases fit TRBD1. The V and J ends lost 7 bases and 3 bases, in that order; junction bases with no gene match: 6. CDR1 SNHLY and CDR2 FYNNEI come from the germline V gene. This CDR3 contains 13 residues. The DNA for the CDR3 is TGTGCCAGCAACGACAGGGCGGACTACGAGCAGTACTTC. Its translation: CASNDRADYEQYF.

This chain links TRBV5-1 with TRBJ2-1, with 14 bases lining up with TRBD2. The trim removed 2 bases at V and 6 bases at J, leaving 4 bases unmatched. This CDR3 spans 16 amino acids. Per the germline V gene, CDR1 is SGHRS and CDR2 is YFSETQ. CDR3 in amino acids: CASSLGLAGGLNEQFF. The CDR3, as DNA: TGCGCCAGCAGCTTAGGACTAGCGGGAGGCCTCAATGAGCAGTTCTTC.

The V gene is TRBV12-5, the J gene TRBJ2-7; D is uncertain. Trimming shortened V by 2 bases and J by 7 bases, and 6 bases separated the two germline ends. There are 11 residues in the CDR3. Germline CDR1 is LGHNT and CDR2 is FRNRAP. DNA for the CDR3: TGTGCTAGTGGTTTGAGTGGAGAGCAGTACTTC. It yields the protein CASGLSGEQYF.

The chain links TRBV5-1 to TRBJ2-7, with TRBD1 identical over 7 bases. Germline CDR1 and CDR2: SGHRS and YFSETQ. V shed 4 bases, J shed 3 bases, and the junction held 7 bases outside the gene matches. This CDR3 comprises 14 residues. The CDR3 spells CASSPGTVNYEQYF. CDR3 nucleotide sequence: TGCGCCAGCAGCCCCGGGACAGTTAACTACGAGCAGTACTTC.

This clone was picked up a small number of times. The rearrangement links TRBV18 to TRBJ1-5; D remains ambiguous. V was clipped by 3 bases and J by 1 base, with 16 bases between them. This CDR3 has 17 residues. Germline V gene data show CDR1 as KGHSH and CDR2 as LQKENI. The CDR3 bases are TGTGCCAGCTCACCCGGCGAGCAAGCGTGGAGCAATCAGCCCCAGCATTTT. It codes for CASSPGEQAWSNQPQHF.

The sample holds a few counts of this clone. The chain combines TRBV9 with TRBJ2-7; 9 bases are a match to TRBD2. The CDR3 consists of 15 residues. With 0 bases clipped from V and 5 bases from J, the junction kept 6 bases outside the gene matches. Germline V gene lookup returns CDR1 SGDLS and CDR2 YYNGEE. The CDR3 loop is CASSVGIAGVNEQYF. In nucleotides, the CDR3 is TGTGCCAGCAGCGTAGGTATAGCGGGAGTGAACGAGCAGTACTTC.

The CDR3 loop is CASSPPLSIYEQFF. CDR3 coding DNA: TGCGCCAGCAGCCCTCCTTTGTCCATCTATGAGCAGTTCTTC. This chain connects TRBV4-1 to TRBJ2-1; D unclear. V was pared by 4 bases and J by 8 bases, with 15 bases between. The CDR3 is 14 amino acids. Per germline, CDR1 MGHRA and CDR2 YSYEKL.

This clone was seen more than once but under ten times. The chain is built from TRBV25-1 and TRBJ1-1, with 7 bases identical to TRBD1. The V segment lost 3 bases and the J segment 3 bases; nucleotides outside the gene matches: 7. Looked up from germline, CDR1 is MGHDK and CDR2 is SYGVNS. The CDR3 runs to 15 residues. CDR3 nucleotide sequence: TGTGCCAGCAGTGACCCCCGACAGGGTGACACTGAAGCTTTCTTT. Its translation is CASSDPRQGDTEAFF.

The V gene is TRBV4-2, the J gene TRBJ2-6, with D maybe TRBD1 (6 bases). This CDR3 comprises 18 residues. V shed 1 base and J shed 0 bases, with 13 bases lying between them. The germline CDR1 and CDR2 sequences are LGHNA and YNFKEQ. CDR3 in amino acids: CASSQGGQPFSGANVLTF. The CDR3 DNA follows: TGTGCCAGCAGCCAAGGGGGACAACCTTTCTCTGGGGCCAACGTCCTGACTTTC.

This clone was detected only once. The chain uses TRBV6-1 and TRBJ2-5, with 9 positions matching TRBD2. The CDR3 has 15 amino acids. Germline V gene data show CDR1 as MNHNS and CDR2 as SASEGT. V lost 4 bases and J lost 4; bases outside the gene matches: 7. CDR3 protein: CASSVSGSDGETQYF. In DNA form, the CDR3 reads TGTGCCAGCAGTGTTAGCGGGAGTGATGGAGAGACCCAGTACTTC.

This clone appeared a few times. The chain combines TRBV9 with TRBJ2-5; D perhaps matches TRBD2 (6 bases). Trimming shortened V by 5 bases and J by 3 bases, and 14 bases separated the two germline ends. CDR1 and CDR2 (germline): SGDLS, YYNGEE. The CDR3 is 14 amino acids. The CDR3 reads CASSINAGKETQYF. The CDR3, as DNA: TGTGCCAGCAGTATTAACGCGGGAAAAGAGACCCAGTACTTC.

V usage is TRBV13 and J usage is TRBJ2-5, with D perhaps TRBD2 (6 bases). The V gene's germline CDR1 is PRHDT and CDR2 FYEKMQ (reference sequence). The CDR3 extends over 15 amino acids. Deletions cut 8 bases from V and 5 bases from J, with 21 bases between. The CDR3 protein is CASSRGEIPTETQYF. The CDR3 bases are TGTGCCAGCTCACGCGGGGAGATCCCCACGGAGACCCAGTACTTC. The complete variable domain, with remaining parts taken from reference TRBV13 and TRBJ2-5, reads AAGVIQSPRHLIKEKRETATLKCYPIPRHDTVYWYQQGPGQDPQFLISFYEKMQSDKGSIPDRFSAQQFSDYHSELNMSSLELGDSALYFCASSRGEIPTETQYFGPGTRLLVL.

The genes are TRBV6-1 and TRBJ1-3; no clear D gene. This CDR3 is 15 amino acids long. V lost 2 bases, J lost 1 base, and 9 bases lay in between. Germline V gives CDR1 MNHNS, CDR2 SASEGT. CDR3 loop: CASSETEESGNTIYF. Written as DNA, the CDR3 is TGTGCCAGCAGTGAAACCGAAGAATCTGGAAACACCATATATTTT.

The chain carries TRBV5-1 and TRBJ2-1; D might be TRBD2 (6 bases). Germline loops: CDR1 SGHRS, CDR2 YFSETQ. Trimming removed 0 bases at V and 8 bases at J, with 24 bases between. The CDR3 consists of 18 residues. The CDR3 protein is CASSLEWGEAQGRYEQFF. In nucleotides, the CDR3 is TGCGCCAGCAGCTTGGAATGGGGGGAGGCCCAGGGCCGCTATGAGCAGTTCTTC.

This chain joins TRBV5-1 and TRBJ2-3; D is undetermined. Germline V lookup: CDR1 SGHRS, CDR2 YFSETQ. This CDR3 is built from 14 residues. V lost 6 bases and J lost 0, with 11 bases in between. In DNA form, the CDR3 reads TGCGCCAGCAAGAAGGGCTCTAGCACAGATACGCAGTATTTT. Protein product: CASKKGSSTDTQYF.

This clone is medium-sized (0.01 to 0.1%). CDR3 loop: CASSFRRTRQALNTEAFF. In DNA form, the CDR3 reads TGTGCCAGCAGCTTTCGACGGACTAGACAGGCGCTTAACACTGAAGCTTTCTTT. The chain is built from TRBV7-3 and TRBJ1-1; maybe TRBD1 (6 bases). CDR3 size: 18 residues. V lost 3 bases and J 2 bases, leaving 22 bases between the germline ends. The germline CDR1 and CDR2 sequences are SGHTA and FQGTGA. Complete variable domain (other parts from reference TRBV7-3 and TRBJ1-1): GAGVSQTPSNKVTEKGKYVELRCDPISGHTALYWYRQSLGQGPEFLIYFQGTGAADDSGLPNDRFFAVRPEGSVSTLKIQRTERGDSAVYLCASSFRRTRQALNTEAFFGQGTRLTVV.

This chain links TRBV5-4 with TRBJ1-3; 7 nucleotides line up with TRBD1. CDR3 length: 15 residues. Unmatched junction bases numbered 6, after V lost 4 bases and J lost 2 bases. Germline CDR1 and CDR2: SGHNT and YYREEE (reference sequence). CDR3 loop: CASSIGQEPGNTIYF. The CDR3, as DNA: TGTGCCAGCAGCATCGGACAGGAACCTGGAAACACCATATATTTT. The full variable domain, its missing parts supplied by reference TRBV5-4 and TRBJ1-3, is ETGVTQSPTHLIKTRGQQVTLRCSSQSGHNTVSWYQQALGQGPQFIFQYYREEENGRGNFPPRFSGLQFPNYSSELNVNALELDDSALYLCASSIGQEPGNTIYFGEGSWLTVV.